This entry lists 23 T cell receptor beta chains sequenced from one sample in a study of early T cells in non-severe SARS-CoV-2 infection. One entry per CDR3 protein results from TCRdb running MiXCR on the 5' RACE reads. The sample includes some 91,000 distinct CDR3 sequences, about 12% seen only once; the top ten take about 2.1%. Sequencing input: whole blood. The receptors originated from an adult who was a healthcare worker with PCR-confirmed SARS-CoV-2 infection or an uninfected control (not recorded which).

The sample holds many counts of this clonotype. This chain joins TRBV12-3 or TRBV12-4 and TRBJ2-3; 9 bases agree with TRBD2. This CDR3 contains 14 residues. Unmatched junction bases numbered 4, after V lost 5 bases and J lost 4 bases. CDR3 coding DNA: TGTGCCAGCAGTAAGGCGGGGGGGCCAGATACGCAGTATTTT. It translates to CASSKAGGPDTQYF.

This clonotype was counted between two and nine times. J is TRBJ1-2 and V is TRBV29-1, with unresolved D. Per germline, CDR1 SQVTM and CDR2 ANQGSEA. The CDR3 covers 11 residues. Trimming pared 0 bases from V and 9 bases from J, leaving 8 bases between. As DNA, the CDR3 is TGCAGCGTTGAAGAGAATGGTTGCTACACCTTC. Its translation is CSVEENGCYTF.

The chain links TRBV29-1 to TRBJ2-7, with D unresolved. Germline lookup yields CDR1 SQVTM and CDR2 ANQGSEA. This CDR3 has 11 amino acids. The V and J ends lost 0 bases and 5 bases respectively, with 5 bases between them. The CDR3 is CSVEDRDEQYF. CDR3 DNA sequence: TGCAGCGTTGAAGATAGAGACGAGCAGTACTTC.

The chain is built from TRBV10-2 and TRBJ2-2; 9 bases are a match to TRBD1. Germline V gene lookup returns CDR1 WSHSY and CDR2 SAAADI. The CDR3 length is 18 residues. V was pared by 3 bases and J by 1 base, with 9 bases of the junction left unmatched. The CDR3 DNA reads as TGCGCCAGCAGTGACCCCCCCGGGGACAGGGTGAACACCGGGGAGCTGTTTTTT. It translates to CASSDPPGDRVNTGELFF.

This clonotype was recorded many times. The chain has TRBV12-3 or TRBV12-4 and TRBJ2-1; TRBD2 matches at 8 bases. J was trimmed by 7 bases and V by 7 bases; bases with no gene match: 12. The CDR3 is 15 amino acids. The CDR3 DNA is TGTGCCAGCATTGGCGGGGGGTCCACTCCAAATGAGCAGTTCTTC. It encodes CASIGGGSTPNEQFF.

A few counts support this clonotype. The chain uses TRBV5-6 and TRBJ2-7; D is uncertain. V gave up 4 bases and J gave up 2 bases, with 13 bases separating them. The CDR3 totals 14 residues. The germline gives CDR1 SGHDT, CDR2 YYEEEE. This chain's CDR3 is CASSSRHYPYEQYF. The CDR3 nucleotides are TGTGCCAGCAGCAGTCGACATTACCCCTACGAGCAGTACTTC. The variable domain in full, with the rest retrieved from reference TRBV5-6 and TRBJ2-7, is DAGVTQSPTHLIKTRGQQVTLRCSPKSGHDTVSWYQQALGQGPQFIFQYYEEEERQRGNFPDRFSGHQFPNYSSELNVNALLLGDSALYLCASSSRHYPYEQYFGPGTRLTVT.

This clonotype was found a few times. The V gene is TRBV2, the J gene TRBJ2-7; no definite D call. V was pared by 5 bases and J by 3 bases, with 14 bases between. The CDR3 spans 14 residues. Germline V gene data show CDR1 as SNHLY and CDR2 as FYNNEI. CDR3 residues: CASSFSRPGYEQYF. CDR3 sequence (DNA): TGTGCCAGCAGTTTCAGCCGGCCCGGCTACGAGCAGTACTTC. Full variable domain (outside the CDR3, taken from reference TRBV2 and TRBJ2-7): EPEVTQTPSHQVTQMGQEVILRCVPISNHLYFYWYRQILGQKVEFLVSFYNNEISEKSEIFDDQFSVERPDGSNFTLKIRSTKLEDSAMYFCASSFSRPGYEQYFGPGTRLTVT.

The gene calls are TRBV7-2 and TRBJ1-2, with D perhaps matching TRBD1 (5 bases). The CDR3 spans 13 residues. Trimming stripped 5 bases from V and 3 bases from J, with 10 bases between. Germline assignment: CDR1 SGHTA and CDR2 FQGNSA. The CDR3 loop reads CASSGRVYYGYTF. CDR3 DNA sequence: TGTGCCAGCAGCGGCAGGGTCTACTATGGCTACACCTTC.

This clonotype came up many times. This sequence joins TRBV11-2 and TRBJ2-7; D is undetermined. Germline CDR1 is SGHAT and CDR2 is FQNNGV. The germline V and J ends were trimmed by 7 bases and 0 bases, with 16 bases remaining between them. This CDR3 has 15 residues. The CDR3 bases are TGTGCCAGCAACAGAAACGGACCCGCCTCCTACGAGCAGTACTTC. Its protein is CASNRNGPASYEQYF.

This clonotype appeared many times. CDR3 sequence: CASSQNRQVWDSPLHF. The DNA for the CDR3 is TGTGCCAGCAGTCAGAATCGACAGGTCTGGGATTCACCCCTCCACTTT. This sequence joins TRBV3-1 and TRBJ1-6, with D maybe TRBD1 (6 bases). From germline, CDR1 is LGHDT and CDR2 YNNKEL (reference sequence). V lost 6 bases, J lost 8 bases, and 20 bases lay in between. The CDR3 totals 16 residues.

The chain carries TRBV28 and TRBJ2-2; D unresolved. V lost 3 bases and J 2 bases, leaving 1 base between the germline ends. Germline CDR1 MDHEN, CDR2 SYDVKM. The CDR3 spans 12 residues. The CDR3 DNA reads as TGTGCCAGCAGTTTTAACACCGGGGAGCTGTTTTTT. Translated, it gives CASSFNTGELFF.

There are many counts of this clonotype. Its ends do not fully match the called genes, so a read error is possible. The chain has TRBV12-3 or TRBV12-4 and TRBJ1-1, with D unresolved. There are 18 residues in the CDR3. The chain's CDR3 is CACRAGHRDLVPNTEAFF. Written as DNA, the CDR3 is TGTGCCTGCAGAGCCGGTCACAGAGATTTGGTCCCGAACACTGAAGCTTTCTTT.

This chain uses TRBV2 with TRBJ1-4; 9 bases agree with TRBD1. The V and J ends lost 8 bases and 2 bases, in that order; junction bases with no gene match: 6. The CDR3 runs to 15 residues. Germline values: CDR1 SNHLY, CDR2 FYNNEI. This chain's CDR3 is CASRDRVLTNEKLFF. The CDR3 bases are TGTGCCAGCCGGGACAGGGTTCTTACTAATGAAAAACTGTTTTTT. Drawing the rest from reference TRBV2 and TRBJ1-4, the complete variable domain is EPEVTQTPSHQVTQMGQEVILRCVPISNHLYFYWYRQILGQKVEFLVSFYNNEISEKSEIFDDQFSVERPDGSNFTLKIRSTKLEDSAMYFCASRDRVLTNEKLFFGSGTQLSVL.

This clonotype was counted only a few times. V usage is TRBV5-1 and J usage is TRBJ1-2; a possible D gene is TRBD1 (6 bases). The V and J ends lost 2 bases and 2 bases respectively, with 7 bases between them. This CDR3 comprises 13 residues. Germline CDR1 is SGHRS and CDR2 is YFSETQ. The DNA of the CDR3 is TGCGCCAGCAGCTTTGACAGGAACTATGGCTACACCTTC. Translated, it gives CASSFDRNYGYTF.

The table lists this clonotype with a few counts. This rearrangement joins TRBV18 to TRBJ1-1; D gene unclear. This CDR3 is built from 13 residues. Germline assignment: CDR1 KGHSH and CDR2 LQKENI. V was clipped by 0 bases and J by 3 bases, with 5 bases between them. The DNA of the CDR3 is TGTGCCAGCTCACCACCCGTGGACACTGAAGCTTTCTTT. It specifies CASSPPVDTEAFF. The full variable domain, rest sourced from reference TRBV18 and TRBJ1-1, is NAGVMQNPRHLVRRRGQEARLRCSPMKGHSHVYWYRQLPEEGLKFMVYLQKENIIDESGMPKERFSAEFPKEGPSILRIQQVVRGDSAAYFCASSPPVDTEAFFGQGTRLTVV.

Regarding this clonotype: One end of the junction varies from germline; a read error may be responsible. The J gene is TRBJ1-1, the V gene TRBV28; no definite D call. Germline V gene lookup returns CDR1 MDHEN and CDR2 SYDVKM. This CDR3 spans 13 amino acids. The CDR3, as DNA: TGTGCCAGCAGTCCCCCGAACTGGACCCTCACCTTATTT. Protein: CASSPPNWTLTLF.

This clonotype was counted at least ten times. The CDR3 DNA follows: TGTGCCAGCAGTTACTCCCCTAGAGCAGATACGCAGTATTTT. Translating gives CASSYSPRADTQYF. The J gene is TRBJ2-3, the V gene TRBV6-5, with D hard to call. Trimming cost V 0 bases and J 4 bases, with 8 bases left between them. This CDR3 contains 14 residues. The germline V gene has CDR1 MNHEY and CDR2 SVGAGI.

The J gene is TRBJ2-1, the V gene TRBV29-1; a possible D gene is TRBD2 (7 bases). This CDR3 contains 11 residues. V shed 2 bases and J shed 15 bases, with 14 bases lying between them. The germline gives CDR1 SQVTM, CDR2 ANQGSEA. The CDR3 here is CSVELGGPRFF. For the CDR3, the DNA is TGCAGCGTTGAATTGGGGGGGCCCCGGTTCTTC.

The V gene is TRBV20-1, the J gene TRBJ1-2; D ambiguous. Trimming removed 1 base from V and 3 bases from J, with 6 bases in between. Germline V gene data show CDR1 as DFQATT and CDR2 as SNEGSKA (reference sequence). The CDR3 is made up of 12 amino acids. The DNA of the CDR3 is TGCAGTGCTAGAGTGGGGTACTATGGCTACACCTTC. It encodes CSARVGYYGYTF.

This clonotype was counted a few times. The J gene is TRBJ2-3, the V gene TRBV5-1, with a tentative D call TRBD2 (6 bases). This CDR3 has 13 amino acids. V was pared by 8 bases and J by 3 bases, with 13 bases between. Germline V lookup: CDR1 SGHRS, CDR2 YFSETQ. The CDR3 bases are TGCGCCAGTAAAGCGGGTGTGACAGATACGCAGTATTTT. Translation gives CASKAGVTDTQYF. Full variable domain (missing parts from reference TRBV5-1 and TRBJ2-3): KAGVTQTPRYLIKTRGQQVTLSCSPISGHRSVSWYQQTPGQGLQFLFEYFSETQRNKGNFPGRFSGRQFSNSRSEMNVSTLELGDSALYLCASKAGVTDTQYFGPGTRLTVL.

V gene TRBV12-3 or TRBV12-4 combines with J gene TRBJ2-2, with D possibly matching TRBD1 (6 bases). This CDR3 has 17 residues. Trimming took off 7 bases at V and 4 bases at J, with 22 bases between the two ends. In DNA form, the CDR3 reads TGTGCCAGCATCCTATACGTGTGGGGGCGCGGCACCGGGGAGCTGTTTTTT. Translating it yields CASILYVWGRGTGELFF.

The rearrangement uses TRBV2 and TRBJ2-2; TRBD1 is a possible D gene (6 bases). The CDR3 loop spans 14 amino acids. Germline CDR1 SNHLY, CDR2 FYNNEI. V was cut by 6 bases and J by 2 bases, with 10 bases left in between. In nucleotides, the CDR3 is TGTGCCAGCAGACGGGACACCAACACCGGGGAGCTGTTTTTT. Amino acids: CASRRDTNTGELFF.

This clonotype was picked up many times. CDR3 residues: CASRSADTQYF. The CDR3 nucleotides read TGTGCCAGCCGTTCGGCAGATACGCAGTATTTT. The rearrangement links TRBV2 to TRBJ2-3; D not certain. Trimming took off 8 bases at V and 4 bases at J, with 7 bases between the two ends. CDR1 and CDR2 from the germline V gene are SNHLY and FYNNEI. This CDR3 region has 11 residues. Using reference TRBV2 and TRBJ2-3 for the parts outside the CDR3, the full variable domain is EPEVTQTPSHQVTQMGQEVILRCVPISNHLYFYWYRQILGQKVEFLVSFYNNEISEKSEIFDDQFSVERPDGSNFTLKIRSTKLEDSAMYFCASRSADTQYFGPGTRLTVL.